The source of this T cell receptor beta chain is a study of T cells expressing NK-cell markers (TCRdb year 2020). For the wider study: TCR beta-chain repertoires were profiled in sorted CD3+CD56+NKG2C+, CD3+CD56+NKG2C- and CD3+CD56-NKG2C+ T-cell subsets from fewer than 10 donors. Of the eight sequenced donors, seven were found to be HCMV-seropositive and one was found to be HCMV-seronegative. The study sequenced eight donors, all healthy volunteers chosen at random: three men and five women. Illumina HiSeq 2000/2500, MiSeq or NextSeq was used to sequence libraries as 2 x 150 bp reads. General study outcomes and caveats: Those dominant clonotypes were again the most abundant among CD3+CD56-NKG2C+ cells in a few donors, at roughly 25-65%. In several donors, the dominant CD3+CD56+NKG2C+ clonotypes were found to rank among the top 10 CD8+ clonotypes and to make up roughly 1.0-7.5% of CD8+ T cells. Whether the expanded NKG2C-expressing T cell clones were specific for HCMV antigens remained unclear.

A commercial ELISA kit detecting HCMV-specific IgG in serum was used to determine HCMV serostatus. Peripheral blood mononuclear cells were isolated from blood by Ficoll density gradient centrifugation. Sequenced using an Illumina HiSeq 2000. The TCR beta cDNA libraries were made using 5'RACE template switching, a step that added both a universal primer site and unique molecular identifiers. Priming for cDNA synthesis came from the TCR beta constant segment, and two successive PCR amplification steps followed. On the study's bioinformatics: MIGEC was used to demultiplex reads and group reads by UMI, and MiTCR was used to assemble and quantify clonotypes. To exclude erroneous sequences, only TCR cDNA sequences supported by at least two reads were retained. The tcR package was used for downstream repertoire analysis, and clonotypes were matched across fractions by CDR3 nucleotide sequence plus V segment. Antigen specificity was annotated against VDJdb with VDJmatch, allowing one amino acid substitution in CDR3. Reads reprocessed by TCRdb are summarized as one entry per CDR3 protein sequence, and DNA is absent. These V and J calls originate from TCRdb's pipeline instead of the authors' own analysis. This sample's records show about 450,000 distinct CDR3 sequences. More than 7% of the sample is taken by the ten largest.

Worth noting for this clonotype: Its target antigen remains unknown.

Sequencing used blood T cells: a sorted CD56 or NKG2C T cell subset, CD4+ or CD8+ T cells, or bulk PBMC T cells (not recorded which). The source is a woman between 18 and 70 years old in good health.

CDR3 loop: CASSGRGLSGSYNEQFF. The V and J segments used are TRBV5-1 and TRBJ2-1. From the cysteine up to the phenylalanine, the CDR3 has a length of 17 residues. The DNA is unrecorded. As encoded in the germline V gene, CDR1 is SGHRS while CDR2 is YFSETQ.